Shown below are 14 T cell receptor beta chains from a single sample sequenced in a study of T-cell memory formation after mild COVID-19. TCRdb passed the 5' RACE reads through MiXCR, listing each CDR3 protein once. The data contain about 360,000 distinct CDR3 sequences, 10% to 15% of them singletons. The specimen was PBMCs or a T cell subset sorted from them (not recorded which). Source of these receptors: a man between 18 and 29 years old who had mild COVID-19 (a few samples of this study predate the infection). Cell type and time point are not known.

In its sample, this clonotype was seen a few times. V and J are TRBV5-1 and TRBJ2-7; D may be TRBD1 (5 bases). The CDR3 extends over 13 amino acids. The germline CDR1 and CDR2 sequences are SGHRS and YFSETQ. The V and J ends lost 0 bases and 4 bases respectively, with 8 bases between them. DNA for the CDR3: TGCGCCAGCAGCTTGGCGACAGCTTACGAGCAGTACTTC. This codes for CASSLATAYEQYF. The complete variable domain, with remaining parts taken from reference TRBV5-1 and TRBJ2-7, reads KAGVTQTPRYLIKTRGQQVTLSCSPISGHRSVSWYQQTPGQGLQFLFEYFSETQRNKGNFPGRFSGRQFSNSRSEMNVSTLELGDSALYLCASSLATAYEQYFGPGTRLTVT.

In its sample, this clonotype was seen a few times. The chain uses TRBV10-3 and TRBJ2-7; D is uncertain. This CDR3 spans 13 amino acids. The V gene lost 10 bases and the J gene lost 2 bases, with 15 bases spanning the gap. In germline, CDR1 is ENHRY, CDR2 SYGVKD. The DNA of the CDR3 is TGTGCCACTACGGACGGAGCCCCCTACGAGCAGTACGTC. Its protein is CATTDGAPYEQYV.

This clonotype has a count of ten or more. The genes are TRBV7-9 and TRBJ1-2; TRBD1 agrees at 9 bases. Germline V lookup: CDR1 SEHNR, CDR2 FQNEAQ (reference sequence). This CDR3 is built from 15 residues. Trimming cost V 5 bases and J 4 bases; bases outside gene matches: 8. The chain's CDR3 is CASSPGTGQGYGYTF. In nucleotides, the CDR3 is TGTGCCAGCAGCCCCGGGACAGGGCAAGGCTATGGCTACACCTTC.

This clonotype was counted at least ten times. This chain uses TRBV19 with TRBJ2-2, with D possibly matching TRBD1 (6 bases). In germline, CDR1 is LNHDA, CDR2 SQIVND (reference sequence). The CDR3 contains 14 residues. Trimming removed 5 bases from V and 4 bases from J, with 11 bases in between. The chain's CDR3 is CASSGVGGTGELFF. CDR3 nucleotides: TGTGCCAGTAGTGGGGTAGGGGGCACCGGGGAGCTGTTTTTT.

V gene TRBV5-4 combines with J gene TRBJ2-7; D not resolved. The CDR3 is 14 amino acids. CDR1 and CDR2 (germline): SGHNT, YYREEE (reference sequence). V lost 4 bases and J lost 5, with 16 bases in between. The chain's CDR3 is CASSADPGNHEQYF. The CDR3 coding sequence is TGTGCCAGCAGCGCGGACCCGGGCAACCACGAGCAGTACTTC.

This clonotype has a single count. The chain is built from TRBV7-2 and TRBJ2-3, with 11 positions matching TRBD2. The CDR3 has 16 amino acids. CDR1 and CDR2 (germline): SGHTA, FQGNSA. Germline trimming cut 1 base from V and 5 bases from J; bases unmatched to any gene: 5. In DNA form, the CDR3 reads TGTGCCAGCAGCTTAGTGGGGACTAGCGGCAAAGATACGCAGTATTTT. This gives the protein CASSLVGTSGKDTQYF.

V is TRBV4-1 and J is TRBJ2-6; D is unclear. V was shortened by 6 bases and J by 0 bases, with 9 bases between the two germline ends. Germline lookup yields CDR1 MGHRA and CDR2 YSYEKL. This CDR3 region has 15 residues. This CDR3 reads CASRSPASGANVLTF. CDR3 in DNA: TGCGCCAGCAGGTCCCCGGCCTCTGGGGCCAACGTCCTGACTTTC.

V and J are TRBV12-3 or TRBV12-4 and TRBJ1-3; D uncertain. The CDR3 sequence is 14 residues long. Trimming stripped 2 bases from V and 0 bases from J, with 5 bases between. CDR3 sequence reads: CASSLLHSGNTIYF. The CDR3 coding sequence is TGTGCCAGCAGTTTACTGCACTCTGGAAACACCATATATTTT.

The chain couples TRBV5-1 to TRBJ2-3; no firm D call. The V end lost 0 bases, the J end lost 5 bases, and 10 bases lay between the germline ends. Germline V gene lookup returns CDR1 SGHRS and CDR2 YFSETQ. This CDR3 region has 14 residues. The DNA for the CDR3 is TGCGCCAGCAGCTTGGCCAGCTTGCAAGATACGCAGTATTTT. Protein: CASSLASLQDTQYF.

This chain joins TRBV29-1 and TRBJ2-3; 8 positions match TRBD1. The CDR3 extends over 16 amino acids. Per germline, CDR1 SQVTM and CDR2 ANQGSEA. V was pared by 1 base and J by 3 bases, with 9 bases of the junction left unmatched. CDR3 in DNA: TGCAGCGTTGAAGGAGACAGCAGGGGGCGAACAGATACGCAGTATTTT. This gives the protein CSVEGDSRGRTDTQYF.

The chain uses TRBV5-6 and TRBJ2-6, with D tentatively TRBD2 (6 bases). V gave up 6 bases and J gave up 0 bases, with 16 bases separating them. Germline V lookup: CDR1 SGHDT, CDR2 YYEEEE. CDR3 length: 17 residues. The CDR3 DNA is TGTGCCAGCACCGGGCCGGACGGGAGCTCTGGGGCCAACGTCCTGACTTTC. Protein product: CASTGPDGSSGANVLTF.

This clonotype was counted between two and nine times. Written as DNA, the CDR3 is TGTGCCAGCAGCCTAGTGGGGCACATGAACACTGAAGCTTTCTTT. Protein sequence: CASSLVGHMNTEAFF. The chain couples TRBV3-1 to TRBJ1-1; weak D call: TRBD1 (5 bases). The CDR3 consists of 15 residues. Germline CDR1 is LGHDT and CDR2 is YNNKEL (reference sequence). Trimming pared 4 bases from V and 0 bases from J, leaving 12 bases between.

In this sample, this clonotype turned up a few times. The chain carries TRBV19 and TRBJ2-1; D gene ambiguous. The CDR3 totals 13 residues. Between the trimmed V and J ends, which lost 1 base and 9 bases, there was a span of 10 bases. From germline, CDR1 is LNHDA and CDR2 SQIVND (reference sequence). CDR3 sequence (DNA): TGTGCCAGTAGTATAGGAGTTGGGGTTGAGCAGTTCTTC. Amino acid sequence: CASSIGVGVEQFF.

The chain joins TRBV7-2 to TRBJ2-3; D could derive from TRBD1 or TRBD2 (6 bases each). This CDR3 is built from 16 residues. Germline V gene sequence: CDR1 SGHTA, CDR2 FQGNSA. Trimming took 7 bases from V and 3 from J, leaving 20 bases between them. As DNA, the CDR3 is TGTGCCAGCACCCTCTTAGTAGGGGGGATGACAGATACGCAGTATTTT. Its translation is CASTLLVGGMTDTQYF.